The sample holds a few counts of the clone carrying this TCR beta chain. Unique molecular identifiers were incorporated when the TCRbeta library was constructed. TCRdb reprocessed the PCR reads with MiXCR, giving one entry per CDR3 protein. The table lists 98,000 or so distinct CDR3 sequences, roughly a quarter of them singletons, with over 20% in the top ten. The V end lost 2 bases, the J end lost 7 bases, and 12 bases lay between the germline ends. CDR1 and CDR2 from the germline V gene are SGHRS and YFSETQ. The CDR3 contains 13 residues. The data are from a study of T-cell reconstitution after alpha-beta-depleted transplantation in children.

The V gene is TRBV5-1, the J gene TRBJ2-5; weak D call: TRBD2 (6 bases). The material sequenced was PBMCs, taken before TCRalphabeta/CD19-depleted stem cell transplant. This receptor was taken from a boy aged 2 to 10 with acute lymphoblastic leukemia, due to receive a stem cell transplant. The CDR3 DNA reads TGCGCCAGCAGCTTACTAGATAGCGGGACCCAGTACTTC. As protein: CASSLLDSGTQYF.